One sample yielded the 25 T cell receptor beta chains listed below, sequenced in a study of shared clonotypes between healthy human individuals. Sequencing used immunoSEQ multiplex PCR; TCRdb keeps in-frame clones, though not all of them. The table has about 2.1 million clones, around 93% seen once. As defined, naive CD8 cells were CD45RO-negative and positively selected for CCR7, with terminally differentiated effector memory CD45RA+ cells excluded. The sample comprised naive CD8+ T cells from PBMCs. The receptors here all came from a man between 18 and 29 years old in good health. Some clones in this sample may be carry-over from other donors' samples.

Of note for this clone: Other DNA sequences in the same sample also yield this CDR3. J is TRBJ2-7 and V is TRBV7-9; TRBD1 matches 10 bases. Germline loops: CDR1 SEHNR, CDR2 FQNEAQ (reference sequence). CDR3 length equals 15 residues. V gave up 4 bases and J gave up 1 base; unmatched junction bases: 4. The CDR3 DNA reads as TGTGCCAGCAGCTCCCCGGGACAGGGGTCCTACGAGCAGTACTTC. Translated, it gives CASSSPGQGSYEQYF.

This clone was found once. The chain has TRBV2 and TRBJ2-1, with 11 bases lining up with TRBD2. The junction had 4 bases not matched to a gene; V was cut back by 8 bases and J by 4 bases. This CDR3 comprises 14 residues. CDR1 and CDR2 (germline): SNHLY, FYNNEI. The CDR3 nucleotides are TGTGCCAGCGAGGGACTAGCGGATTACAATGAGCAGTTCTTC. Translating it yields CASEGLADYNEQFF.

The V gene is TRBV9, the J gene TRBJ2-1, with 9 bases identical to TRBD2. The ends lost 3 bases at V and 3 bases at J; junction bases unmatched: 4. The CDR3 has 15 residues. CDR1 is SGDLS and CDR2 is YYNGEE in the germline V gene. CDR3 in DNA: TGTGCCAGCAGCGACCGCGGGAGGGGCTACAATGAGCAGTTCTTC. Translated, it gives CASSDRGRGYNEQFF.

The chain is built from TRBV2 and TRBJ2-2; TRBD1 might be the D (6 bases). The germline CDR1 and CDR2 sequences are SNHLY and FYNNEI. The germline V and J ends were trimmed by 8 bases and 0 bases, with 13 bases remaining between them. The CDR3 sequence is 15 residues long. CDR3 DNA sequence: TGTGCCAGCTTACCGGGACATACGAACACCGGGGAGCTGTTTTTT. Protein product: CASLPGHTNTGELFF. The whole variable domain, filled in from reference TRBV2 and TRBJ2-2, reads EPEVTQTPSHQVTQMGQEVILRCVPISNHLYFYWYRQILGQKVEFLVSFYNNEISEKSEIFDDQFSVERPDGSNFTLKIRSTKLEDSAMYFCASLPGHTNTGELFFGEGSRLTVL.

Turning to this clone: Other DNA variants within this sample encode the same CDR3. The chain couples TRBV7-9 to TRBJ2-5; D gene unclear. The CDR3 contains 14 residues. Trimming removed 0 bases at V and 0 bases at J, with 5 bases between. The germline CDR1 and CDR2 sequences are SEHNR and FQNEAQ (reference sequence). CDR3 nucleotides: TGTGCCAGCAGCTTAGCGGGGTACCAAGAGACCCAGTACTTC. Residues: CASSLAGYQETQYF.

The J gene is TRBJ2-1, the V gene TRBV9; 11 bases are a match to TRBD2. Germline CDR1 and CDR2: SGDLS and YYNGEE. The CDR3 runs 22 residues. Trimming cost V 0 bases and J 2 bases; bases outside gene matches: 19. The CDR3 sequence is CASSVARSPGLADPSPYNEQFF. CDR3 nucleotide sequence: TGTGCCAGCAGCGTAGCACGGTCCCCGGGACTAGCGGATCCCTCCCCCTACAATGAGCAGTTCTTC.

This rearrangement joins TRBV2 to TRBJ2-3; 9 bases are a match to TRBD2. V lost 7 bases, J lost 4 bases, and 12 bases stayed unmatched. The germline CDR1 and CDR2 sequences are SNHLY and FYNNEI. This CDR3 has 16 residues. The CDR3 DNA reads TGTGCCAGCACAGAACCCGAGCGGGAGGTTGCAGATACGCAGTATTTT. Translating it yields CASTEPEREVADTQYF.

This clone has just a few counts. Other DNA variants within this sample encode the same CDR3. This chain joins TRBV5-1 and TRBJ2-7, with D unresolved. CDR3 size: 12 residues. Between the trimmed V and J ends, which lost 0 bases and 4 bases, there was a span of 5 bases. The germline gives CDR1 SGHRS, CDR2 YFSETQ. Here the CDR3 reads CASSLGGYEQYF. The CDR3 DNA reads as TGCGCCAGCAGCTTGGGGGGATACGAGCAGTACTTC.

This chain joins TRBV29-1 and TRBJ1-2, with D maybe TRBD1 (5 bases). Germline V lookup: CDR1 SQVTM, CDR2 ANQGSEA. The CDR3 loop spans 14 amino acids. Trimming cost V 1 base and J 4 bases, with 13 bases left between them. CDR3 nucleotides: TGCAGCGTTGAAGTTTTGGGGCATATCTATGGCTACACCTTC. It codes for CSVEVLGHIYGYTF.

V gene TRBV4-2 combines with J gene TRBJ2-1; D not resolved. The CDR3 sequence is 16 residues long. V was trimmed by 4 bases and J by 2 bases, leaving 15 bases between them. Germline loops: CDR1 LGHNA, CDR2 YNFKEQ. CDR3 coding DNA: TGTGCCAGCAGCCCGTCGCCCGACCTTCCCTACAATGAGCAGTTCTTC. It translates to CASSPSPDLPYNEQFF.

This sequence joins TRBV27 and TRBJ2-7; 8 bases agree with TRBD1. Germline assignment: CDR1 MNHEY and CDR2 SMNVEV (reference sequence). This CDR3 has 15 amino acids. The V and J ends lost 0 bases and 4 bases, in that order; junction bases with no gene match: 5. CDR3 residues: CASSLSAGGWYEQYF. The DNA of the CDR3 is TGTGCCAGCAGTTTATCGGCAGGGGGCTGGTACGAGCAGTACTTC.

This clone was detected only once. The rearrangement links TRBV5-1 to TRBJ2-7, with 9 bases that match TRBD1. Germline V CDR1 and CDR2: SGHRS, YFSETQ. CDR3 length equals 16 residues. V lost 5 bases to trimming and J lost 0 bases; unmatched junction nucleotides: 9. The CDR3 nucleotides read TGCGCCAGCAGATTTACAGGGGGCGCATTCTCCTACGAGCAGTACTTC. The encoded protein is CASRFTGGAFSYEQYF.

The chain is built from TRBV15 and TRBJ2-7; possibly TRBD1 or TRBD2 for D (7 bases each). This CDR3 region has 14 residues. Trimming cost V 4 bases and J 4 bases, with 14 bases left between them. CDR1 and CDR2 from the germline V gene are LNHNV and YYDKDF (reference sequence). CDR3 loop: CATSMGEGAYEQYF. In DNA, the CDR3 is TGTGCCACCAGCATGGGGGAGGGGGCGTACGAGCAGTACTTC. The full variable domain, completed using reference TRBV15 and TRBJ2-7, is DAMVIQNPRYQVTQFGKPVTLSCSQTLNHNVMYWYQQKSSQAPKLLFHYYDKDFNNEADTPDNFQSRRPNTSFCFLDIRSPGLGDTAMYLCATSMGEGAYEQYFGPGTRLTVT.

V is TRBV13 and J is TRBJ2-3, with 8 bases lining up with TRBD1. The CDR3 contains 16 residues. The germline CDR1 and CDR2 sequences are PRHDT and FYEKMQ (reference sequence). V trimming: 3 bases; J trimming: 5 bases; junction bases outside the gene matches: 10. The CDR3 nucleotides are TGTGCCAGCAGCTTCGTGGCAGGGGGCGCGGGAGATACGCAGTATTTT. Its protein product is CASSFVAGGAGDTQYF.

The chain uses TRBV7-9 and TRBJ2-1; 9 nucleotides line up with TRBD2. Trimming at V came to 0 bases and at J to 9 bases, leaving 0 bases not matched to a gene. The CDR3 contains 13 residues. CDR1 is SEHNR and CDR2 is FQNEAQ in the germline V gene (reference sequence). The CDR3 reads CASSLASGSEQFF. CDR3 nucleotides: TGTGCCAGCAGCTTAGCTAGCGGGAGTGAGCAGTTCTTC.

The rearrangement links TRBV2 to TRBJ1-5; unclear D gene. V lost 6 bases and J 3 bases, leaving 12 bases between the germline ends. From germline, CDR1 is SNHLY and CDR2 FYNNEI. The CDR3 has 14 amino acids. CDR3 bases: TGTGCCAGCAGCGATTCCACCTACAATCAGCCCCAGCATTTT. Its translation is CASSDSTYNQPQHF.

The CDR3 loop is CASSSGTGIQPQHF. CDR3 coding DNA: TGTGCCAGCAGCTCCGGGACAGGGATTCAGCCCCAGCATTTT. J is TRBJ1-5 and V is TRBV7-2, with TRBD1 matching 9 bases. V lost 4 bases to trimming and J lost 6 bases; unmatched junction nucleotides: 4. The CDR3 totals 14 residues. Germline lookup yields CDR1 SGHTA and CDR2 FQGNSA.

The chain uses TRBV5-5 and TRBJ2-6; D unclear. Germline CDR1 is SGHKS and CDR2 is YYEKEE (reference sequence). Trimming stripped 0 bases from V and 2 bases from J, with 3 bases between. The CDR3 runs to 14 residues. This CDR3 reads CASSLGAGANVLTF. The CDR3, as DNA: TGTGCCAGCAGCTTGGGGGCTGGGGCCAACGTCCTGACTTTC.

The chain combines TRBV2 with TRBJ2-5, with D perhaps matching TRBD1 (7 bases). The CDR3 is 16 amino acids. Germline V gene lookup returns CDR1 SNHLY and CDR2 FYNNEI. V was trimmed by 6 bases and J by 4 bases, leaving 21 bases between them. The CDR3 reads CASSAPGRGVGETQYF. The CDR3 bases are TGTGCCAGCAGCGCCCCGGGCAGGGGGGTTGGAGAGACCCAGTACTTC.

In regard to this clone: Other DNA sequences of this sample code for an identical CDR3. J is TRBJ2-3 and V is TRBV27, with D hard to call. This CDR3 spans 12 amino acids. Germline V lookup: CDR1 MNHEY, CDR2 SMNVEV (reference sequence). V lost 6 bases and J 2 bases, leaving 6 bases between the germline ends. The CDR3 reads CASRNNTDTQYF. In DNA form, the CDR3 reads TGTGCCAGCAGGAATAACACAGATACGCAGTATTTT.

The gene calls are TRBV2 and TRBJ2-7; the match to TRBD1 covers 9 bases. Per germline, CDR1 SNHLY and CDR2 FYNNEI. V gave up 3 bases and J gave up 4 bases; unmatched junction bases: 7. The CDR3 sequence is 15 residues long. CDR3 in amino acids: CASSEWGQGVYEQYF. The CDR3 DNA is TGTGCCAGCAGTGAGTGGGGACAGGGTGTATACGAGCAGTACTTC.

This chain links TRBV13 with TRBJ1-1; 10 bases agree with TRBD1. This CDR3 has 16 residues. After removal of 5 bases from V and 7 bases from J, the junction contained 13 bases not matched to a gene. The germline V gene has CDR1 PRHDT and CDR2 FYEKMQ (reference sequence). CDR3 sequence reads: CASSRKRDRGLGEAFF. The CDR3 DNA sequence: TGTGCCAGCAGCCGAAAGCGCGACAGGGGGCTAGGTGAAGCTTTCTTT.

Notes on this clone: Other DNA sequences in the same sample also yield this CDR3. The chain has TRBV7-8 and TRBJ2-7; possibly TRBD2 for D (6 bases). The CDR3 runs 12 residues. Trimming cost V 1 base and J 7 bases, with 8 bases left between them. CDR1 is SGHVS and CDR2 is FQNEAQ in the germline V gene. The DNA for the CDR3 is TGTGCCAGCAGCTTAGTCCGGGGGGAGCAGTACTTC. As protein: CASSLVRGEQYF. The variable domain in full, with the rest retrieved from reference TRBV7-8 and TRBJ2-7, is GAGVSQSPRYKVAKRGQDVALRCDPISGHVSLFWYQQALGQGPEFLTYFQNEAQLDKSGLPSDRFFAERPEGSVSTLKIQRTQQEDSAVYLCASSLVRGEQYFGPGTRLTVT.

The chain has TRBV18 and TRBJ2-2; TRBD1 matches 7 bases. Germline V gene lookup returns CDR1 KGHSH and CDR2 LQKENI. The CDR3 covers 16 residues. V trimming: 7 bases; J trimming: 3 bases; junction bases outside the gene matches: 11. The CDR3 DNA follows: TGTGCCAGCTTCGAAGACAGGGAATTATACACCGGGGAGCTGTTTTTT. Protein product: CASFEDRELYTGELFF.

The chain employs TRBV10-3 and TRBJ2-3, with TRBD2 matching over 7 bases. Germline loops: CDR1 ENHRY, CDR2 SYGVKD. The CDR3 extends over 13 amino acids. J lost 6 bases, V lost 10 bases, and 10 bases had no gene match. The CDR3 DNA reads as TGTGCCACCGCCGACAGACTAGCTGATACGCAGTATTTT. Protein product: CATADRLADTQYF.